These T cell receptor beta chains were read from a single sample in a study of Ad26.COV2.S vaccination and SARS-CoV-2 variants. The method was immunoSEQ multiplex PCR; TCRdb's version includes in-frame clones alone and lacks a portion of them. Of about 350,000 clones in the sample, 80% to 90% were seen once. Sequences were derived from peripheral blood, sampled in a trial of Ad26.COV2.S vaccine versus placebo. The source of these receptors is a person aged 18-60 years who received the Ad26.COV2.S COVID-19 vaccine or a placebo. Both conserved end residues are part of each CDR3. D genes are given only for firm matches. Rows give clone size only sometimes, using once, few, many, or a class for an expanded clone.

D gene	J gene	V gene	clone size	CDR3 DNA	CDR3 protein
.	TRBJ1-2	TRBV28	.	TGTGCCAGCACCCTGGTTGGGGTGGGTGGCTACACCTTC	CASTLVGVGGYTF
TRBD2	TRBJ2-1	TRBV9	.	TGTGCCAGCAGCGGAACTAGCGGGGGGGCCTACAATGAGCAGTTCTTC	CASSGTSGGAYNEQFF
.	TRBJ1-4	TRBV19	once	TGTGCCAGTCGAAGACCTGCAACTAATGAAAAACTGTTTTTT	CASRRPATNEKLFF
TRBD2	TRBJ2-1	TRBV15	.	TGTGCCACCAGCAGAGATAGGCGGGAGGGCCGTAATGAGCAGTTCTTC	CATSRDRREGRNEQFF
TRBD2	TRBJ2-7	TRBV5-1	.	TGCGCCAGCAGCAGCTCGGGACTAGCGCGATCCTACGAGCAGTACTTC	CASSSSGLARSYEQYF
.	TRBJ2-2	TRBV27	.	TGTGCCAGCAGCTTAGACGGAACGAACACCGGGGAGCTGTTTTTT	CASSLDGTNTGELFF
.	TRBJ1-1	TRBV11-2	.	TGTGCCAGCAGCTTTTGGCGGACGATGAACACTGAAGCTTTCTTT	CASSFWRTMNTEAFF
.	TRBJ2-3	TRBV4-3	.	TGCGCCAGCAGCCAAGACAGGATCGCAGATACGCAGTATTTT	CASSQDRIADTQYF
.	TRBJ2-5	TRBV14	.	TGTGCCAGCACCCCCCGAGGGCGCGGGACCCAGTACTTC	CASTPRGRGTQYF
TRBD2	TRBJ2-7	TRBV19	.	TGTGCCAGTACCGAAACTAGCGGGACTAGGTACGAGCAGTACTTC	CASTETSGTRYEQYF
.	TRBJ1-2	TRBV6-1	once	TGTGCCAGCAGTGATTCAATCGTTTGGTATGGCTACACCTTC	CASSDSIVWYGYTF
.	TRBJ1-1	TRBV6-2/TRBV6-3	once	TGTGCCAGCAGTTACATCGGGGGCGGAATGAACACTGAAGCTTTCTTT	CASSYIGGGMNTEAFF
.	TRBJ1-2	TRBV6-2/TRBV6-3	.	TGTGCCAGCAGTTACTCAGACAGGAACTATGGCTACACCTTC	CASSYSDRNYGYTF
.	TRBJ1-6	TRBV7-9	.	TGTGCCAGCAGCTCCCAACATGGATTGAGCTCCTATAATTCACCCCTCCACTTT	CASSSQHGLSSYNSPLHF
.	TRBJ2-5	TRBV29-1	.	TGCAGCGTTGGTGGCGTTTTAGAGACCCAGTACTTC	CSVGGVLETQYF
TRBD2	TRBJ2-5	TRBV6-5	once	TGTGCCAGCAGAATAACTAGCGAGAAGGGAAAGACCCAGTACTTC	CASRITSEKGKTQYF
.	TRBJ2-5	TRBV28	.	TGTGCCAGCACCCCCCTGTTGGAGGAGACCCAGTACTTC	CASTPLLEETQYF
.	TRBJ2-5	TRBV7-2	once	TGTGCCAGCAGCCCTCCCTTGGGGGGTCAAGAGACCCAGTACTTC	CASSPPLGGQETQYF
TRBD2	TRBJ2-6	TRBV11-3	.	TGTGCCAGCAGCTTAGGTGGGGTAGCGGGGACTTATACCGCGGCCAACGTCCTGACTTTC	CASSLGGVAGTYTAANVLTF
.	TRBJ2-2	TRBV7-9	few	TGTGCCAGCAGAATCAACCGGGACAACGCGAACACCGGGGAGCTGTTTTTT	CASRINRDNANTGELFF
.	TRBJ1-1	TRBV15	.	TGTGCCACCAGCAGAGAAGTGTCTGCTGAAGCTTTCTTT	CATSREVSAEAFF
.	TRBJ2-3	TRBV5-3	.	TGTGGTAATGCAAGGGGCTCTTCCCTCCCAGATACGCAGTATTTT	CGNARGSSLPDTQYF
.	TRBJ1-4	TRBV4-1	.	TGCGCCAGCAGCCAAGATACAGGACGGGAAAAACTGTTTTTT	CASSQDTGREKLFF
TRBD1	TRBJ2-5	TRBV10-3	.	TGTGCCATCGCACGACGGGACAGACAAGAGACCCAGTACTTC	CAIARRDRQETQYF
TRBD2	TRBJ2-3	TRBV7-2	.	TGTGCCAGCAGCTTAGGGAGGACTTATCGAGCGGGGGGAGGCGATACGCAGTATTTT	CASSLGRTYRAGGGDTQYF
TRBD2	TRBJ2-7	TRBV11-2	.	TGTGCCAGCATCCCGGGGGGTCCGAACTACGAGCAGTACTTC	CASIPGGPNYEQYF
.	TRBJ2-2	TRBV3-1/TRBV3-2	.	TGTGCCAGCAGCCAATCGGAAGGAGCCGGGGAGCTGTTTTTT	CASSQSEGAGELFF
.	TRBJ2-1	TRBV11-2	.	TGTGCCAGCAGGTCGATGTCGGAGCAGTTCTTC	CASRSMSEQFF
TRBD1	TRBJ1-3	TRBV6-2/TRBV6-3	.	TGTGCCAGCAGTTCTTACCGGGACAGGGCAACCGTGGTTCGAAACACCATATATTTT	CASSSYRDRATVVRNTIYF
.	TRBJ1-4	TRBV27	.	TGTGCCAGCAGTTTAATCTCGGGCGCAACTAATGAAAAACTGTTTTTT	CASSLISGATNEKLFF
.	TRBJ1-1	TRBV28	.	TGTGCCAGCAGTTCCCCAGGGCTGGGCACTGAAGCTTTCTTT	CASSSPGLGTEAFF
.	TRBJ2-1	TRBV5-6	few	TGTGCCAGCAGCTTCACAGGGAGCTCCTACAATGAGCAGTTCTTC	CASSFTGSSYNEQFF
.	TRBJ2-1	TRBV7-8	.	TGTGCCAGCAGCTTAGCTTCCCAGGTCAATGAGCAGTTCTTC	CASSLASQVNEQFF
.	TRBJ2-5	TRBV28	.	TGTGCCAGCAGTTTAATTTGGCCTCAAGAGACCCAGTACTTC	CASSLIWPQETQYF
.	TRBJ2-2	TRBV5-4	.	TGTGCCAGCCGCCCGTCTGGGGGTAAGAACACCGGGGAGCTGTTTTTT	CASRPSGGKNTGELFF
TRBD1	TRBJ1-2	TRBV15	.	TGTGCCACCAGCAGGAGGACAGGGGGCTTTGGCTACACCTTC	CATSRRTGGFGYTF
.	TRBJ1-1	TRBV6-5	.	TGTGCCAGCAGGGTGACAGGTCTAGAATTGTGGGCTTTCTTT	CASRVTGLELWAFF
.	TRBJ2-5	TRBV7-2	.	TGTGCCAGCAGCTCAACGGTCCAAGAGACCCAGTACTTC	CASSSTVQETQYF
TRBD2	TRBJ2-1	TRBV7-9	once	TGTGCCAGCAGCTTCGCGCGGGGGCTAGCGGGGGGCGACAATGAGCAGTTCTTC	CASSFARGLAGGDNEQFF
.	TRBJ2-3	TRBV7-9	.	TGTGCCAGCAGCTCGGGACCGAACACAGATACGCAGTATTTT	CASSSGPNTDTQYF
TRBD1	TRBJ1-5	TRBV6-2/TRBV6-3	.	TGTGCCAGCAGTTACTCGACCTTGTCCCGGGACAGCTATAGCAATCAGCCCCAGCATTTT	CASSYSTLSRDSYSNQPQHF
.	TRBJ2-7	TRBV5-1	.	TGCGCCAGCAGCTTGGGCAGCCGTGACGAGCAGTACTTC	CASSLGSRDEQYF
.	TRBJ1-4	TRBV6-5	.	TGTGCCACCGTGAAGGAGGCGGAGGTGAAACTGTTTTTT	CATVKEAEVKLFF
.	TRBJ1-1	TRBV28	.	TGTGCCAGCCAAAGACAGATGAACACTGAAGCTTTCTTT	CASQRQMNTEAFF
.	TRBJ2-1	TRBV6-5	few	TGTGCCAGCAGTTACGAGTTGTCGGGGGGCCATCAGCAGTTCTTC	CASSYELSGGHQQFF
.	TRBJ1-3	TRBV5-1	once	TGCGCCAGCAGCTTGGATCCCGGATCCTACTCTGGAAACACCATATATTTT	CASSLDPGSYSGNTIYF
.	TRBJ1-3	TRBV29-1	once	TGCAGCGTTGAACCACGGGGGAACACCATATATTTT	CSVEPRGNTIYF
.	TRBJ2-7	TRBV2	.	TGTGCCAGCAGTTCGACCCCCTACGAGCAGTACTTC	CASSSTPYEQYF
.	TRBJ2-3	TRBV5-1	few	TGCGCCAGCAGCTTGGACAGTGCTAGCACAGATACGCAGTATTTT	CASSLDSASTDTQYF
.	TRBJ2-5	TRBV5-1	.	TGCGCCAGCAGCTTGATGGGCCTCTGGGAGACCCAGTACTTC	CASSLMGLWETQYF
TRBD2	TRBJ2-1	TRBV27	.	TGTGCCAGCAGTGGACTAGCGGAAAGGAATGAGCAGTTCTTC	CASSGLAERNEQFF